Listed here is a single T cell receptor (beta chain). Its specificity is unknown. The sample belongs to a study of T cells after yellow fever vaccination. Study information: Fractions with few cells were prepared using SMART-Seq v4 Ultra Low Input. Study-level results: Reappearance after the booster was seen for most primary-vaccination clones, at roughly 96% CD4 and roughly 90% CD8.

TCR cDNA was made by 5'RACE template switching, adding a universal primer site and UMIs. Each CDR3 protein is one row after TCRdb ran MiXCR on the 5' RACE reads. Of around 310,000 distinct CDR3 sequences listed, roughly 8.7% are singletons. This specimen consisted of PBMCs, obtained on the day of the first yellow fever vaccination. This receptor was obtained from a man in his late teens or twenties who received the YFV17D yellow fever vaccine.

CDR3 sequence reads: CSVGDRGAGYTF. CDR3 sequence (DNA): TGCAGCGTTGGAGACAGGGGTGCTGGCTACACCTTC. The rearrangement uses TRBV29-1 and TRBJ1-2; 8 nucleotides align to TRBD1. This CDR3 has 12 residues. Trimming took 4 bases from V and 7 from J; bases not matched to a gene: 5. Germline loops: CDR1 SQVTM, CDR2 ANQGSEA.